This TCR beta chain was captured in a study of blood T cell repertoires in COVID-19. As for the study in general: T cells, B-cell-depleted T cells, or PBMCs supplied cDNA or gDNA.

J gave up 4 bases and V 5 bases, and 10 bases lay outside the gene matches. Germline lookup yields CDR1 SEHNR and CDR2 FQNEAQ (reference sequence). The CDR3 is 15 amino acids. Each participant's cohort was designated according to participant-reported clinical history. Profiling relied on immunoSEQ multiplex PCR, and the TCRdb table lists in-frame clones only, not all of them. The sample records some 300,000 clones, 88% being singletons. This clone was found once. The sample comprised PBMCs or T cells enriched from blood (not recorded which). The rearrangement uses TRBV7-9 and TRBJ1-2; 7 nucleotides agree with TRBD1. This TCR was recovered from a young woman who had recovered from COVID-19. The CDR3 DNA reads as TGTGCCAGCAGCCCCGCCACGACAGGGCTCTATGGCTACACCTTC. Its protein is CASSPATTGLYGYTF.